Following are 18 T cell receptor beta chains from one sample sequenced in a study of blood T cell repertoires in COVID-19. Sequencing used immunoSEQ multiplex PCR; TCRdb keeps in-frame clones, though not all of them. The table lists 100,000 to 150,000 clones, 80% to 90% of them singletons. The sequenced sample consisted of peripheral blood. These receptors all stem from a man between 65 and 85 years old who had recovered from COVID-19.

This clone has more than one count but fewer than ten. Here the CDR3 DNA reads TGTGCCAGCAGTGGAGAAAGAGGGTACGAGACCCAGTACTTC. Its protein product is CASSGERGYETQYF. The chain recombines TRBV2 with TRBJ2-5; maybe TRBD2 (5 bases). Per the germline V gene, CDR1 is SNHLY and CDR2 is FYNNEI. Trimming shortened V by 4 bases and J by 5 bases, and 14 bases separated the two germline ends. CDR3 length: 14 residues.

The chain recombines TRBV28 with TRBJ1-6; possibly TRBD1 for D (5 bases). This CDR3 contains 15 residues. V lost 6 bases and J 4 bases, leaving 13 bases between the germline ends. Per the germline V gene, CDR1 is MDHEN and CDR2 is SYDVKM. The CDR3 region is CASRSWRGYNSPLHF. Written as DNA, the CDR3 is TGTGCCAGCAGGTCATGGAGGGGTTATAATTCACCCCTCCACTTT.

The table lists this clone with a count of one. V usage is TRBV6-5 and J usage is TRBJ2-7; TRBD1 matches 10 bases. CDR1 is MNHEY and CDR2 is SVGAGI in the germline V gene. V dropped 6 bases and J dropped 6; count of bases not matched to a gene: 8. CDR3 size: 14 residues. This CDR3 is CASRTGQGLSEQYF. The CDR3 bases are TGTGCCAGCAGGACGGGACAGGGGTTAAGCGAGCAGTACTTC.

V gene TRBV4-1 combines with J gene TRBJ2-7; 8 bases agree with TRBD1. V trimming: 4 bases; J trimming: 2 bases; junction bases outside the gene matches: 10. The germline CDR1 and CDR2 sequences are MGHRA and YSYEKL. This CDR3 contains 16 residues. CDR3 nucleotides: TGCGCCAGCAGCCTCGACAGGGGACCATCCGCCTACGAGCAGTACTTC. Residues: CASSLDRGPSAYEQYF.

The rearrangement links TRBV9 to TRBJ1-1, with D maybe TRBD1 (5 bases). The germline V and J ends were trimmed by 0 bases and 8 bases, with 17 bases remaining between them. Germline V gene data show CDR1 as SGDLS and CDR2 as YYNGEE. This CDR3 is built from 15 residues. The CDR3 protein is CASSVEPTGEQEAFF. In nucleotides, the CDR3 is TGTGCCAGCAGCGTAGAACCCACGGGGGAACAGGAAGCTTTCTTT.

The CDR3 region has the DNA TGTGCCTGCTTAGAGGACACTGAAGCTTTCTTT. Its translation: CACLEDTEAFF. The gene calls are TRBV19 and TRBJ1-1; no firm D call. The CDR3 length is 11 residues. Germline CDR1 is LNHDA and CDR2 is SQIVND (reference sequence). V gave up 11 bases and J gave up 3 bases, with 10 bases separating them.

This clone has more than one count but fewer than ten. The rearrangement joins TRBV29-1 to TRBJ2-7; a weak D match, TRBD2 (7 bases). Germline V gives CDR1 SQVTM, CDR2 ANQGSEA. There are 13 residues in the CDR3. The V gene lost 4 bases and the J gene lost 1 base, with 11 bases spanning the gap. Here the CDR3 DNA reads TGCAGCGTTGCGGGGGGCAGGTCCTACGAGCAGTACTTC. Translation gives CSVAGGRSYEQYF.

V usage is TRBV9 and J usage is TRBJ2-5, with 7 bases aligning to TRBD2. Germline V gene data show CDR1 as SGDLS and CDR2 as YYNGEE. This CDR3 region has 14 residues. With V trimmed by 4 bases and J by 4 bases, 7 bases remained unmatched. This CDR3 is CASSPRGEGETQYF. CDR3 in DNA: TGTGCCAGCAGCCCCCGAGGGGAGGGAGAGACCCAGTACTTC. Drawing the rest from reference TRBV9 and TRBJ2-5, the complete variable domain is DSGVTQTPKHLITATGQRVTLRCSPRSGDLSVYWYQQSLDQGLQFLIQYYNGEERAKGNILERFSAQQFPDLHSELNLSSLELGDSALYFCASSPRGEGETQYFGPGTRLLVL.

V is TRBV4-3 and J is TRBJ1-2; D not certain. The CDR3 has 15 residues. V lost 5 bases, J lost 4 bases, and 17 bases lay in between. CDR1 is LGHNA and CDR2 is YSLEER in the germline V gene. CDR3 sequence reads: CASSFKGETFYGYTF. The DNA for the CDR3 is TGCGCCAGCAGCTTCAAGGGAGAAACTTTCTATGGCTACACCTTC.

The chain couples TRBV19 to TRBJ2-3; TRBD2 is a possible D gene (6 bases). V lost 6 bases and J 5 bases, leaving 15 bases between the germline ends. The V gene's germline CDR1 is LNHDA and CDR2 SQIVND (reference sequence). This CDR3 region has 14 residues. CDR3 protein: CASSRGLSGDTQYF. The DNA for the CDR3 is TGTGCCAGTAGCCGGGGGTTATCTGGAGATACGCAGTATTTT.

This clone appeared a single time. This rearrangement joins TRBV5-1 to TRBJ2-2; D is unresolved. CDR1 and CDR2 (germline): SGHRS, YFSETQ. Deletions cut 0 bases from V and 4 bases from J, with 10 bases between. CDR3 length equals 15 residues. This chain's CDR3 is CASSLELSGTGELFF. In DNA form, the CDR3 reads TGCGCCAGCAGCTTGGAGCTGTCGGGCACCGGGGAGCTGTTTTTT.

The V call is TRBV7-6, the J call TRBJ2-2, with a weak D call TRBD2 (6 bases). Germline-derived CDR1 and CDR2 are SGHVS and FNYEAQ. This CDR3 has 16 amino acids. V was shortened by 5 bases and J by 2 bases, with 15 bases between the two germline ends. The CDR3, as DNA: TGTGCCAGCAGCCGTTCACTAGCAGTAAACACCGGGGAGCTGTTTTTT. This codes for CASSRSLAVNTGELFF.

The gene calls are TRBV10-3 and TRBJ2-2; maybe TRBD1 (6 bases). The CDR3 contains 16 residues. Germline V CDR1 and CDR2: ENHRY, SYGVKD. The V end lost 2 bases, the J end lost 1 base, and 11 bases lay between the germline ends. CDR3 bases: TGTGCCATCAGTGAGCTGGGGGCGGGGAACACCGGGGAGCTGTTTTTT. This sequence encodes CAISELGAGNTGELFF.

This clone was counted once. The chain couples TRBV29-1 to TRBJ2-2; 10 nucleotides line up with TRBD2. V lost 2 bases and J lost 6; bases outside the gene matches: 12. There are 17 residues in the CDR3. Germline V gene sequence: CDR1 SQVTM, CDR2 ANQGSEA. CDR3: CSVETPQGLAGAGELFF. The CDR3 region has the DNA TGCAGCGTTGAAACCCCACAGGGGCTAGCGGGAGCCGGGGAGCTGTTTTTT.

The chain uses TRBV19 and TRBJ2-1; 7 bases line up with TRBD2. The germline CDR1 and CDR2 sequences are LNHDA and SQIVND (reference sequence). The CDR3 consists of 17 residues. Trimming removed 6 bases from V and 1 base from J; junction bases left unmatched: 12. DNA of the CDR3: TGTGCCAGTAGCCGGATTCTGGGGGGGGTGTCCTACAATGAGCAGTTCTTC. This encodes CASSRILGGVSYNEQFF.

The rearrangement uses TRBV3-1 (or the pseudogene TRBV3-2) and TRBJ2-3, with TRBD2 matching 9 bases. This CDR3 has 17 residues. Trimming removed 0 bases from V and 4 bases from J; junction bases left unmatched: 8. Germline CDR1 and CDR2: LGHDT and YNNKEL (reference sequence). CDR3 sequence: CASSQDFTSGFADTQYF. The CDR3 region has the DNA TGTGCCAGCAGCCAAGACTTCACTAGCGGGTTTGCAGATACGCAGTATTTT.

The chain employs TRBV5-1 and TRBJ1-1; a weak D match, TRBD1 (5 bases). Trimming cost V 0 bases and J 5 bases, with 14 bases left between them. CDR1 is SGHRS, CDR2 YFSETQ, per germline. CDR3 length: 15 residues. CDR3 sequence: CASSLVVRERTEAFF. In DNA form, the CDR3 reads TGCGCCAGCAGCTTGGTTGTCAGGGAAAGGACTGAAGCTTTCTTT.

This clone was found once. The CDR3 sequence: CASPLEGGQGAHEQYF. The CDR3, as DNA: TGTGCCAGCCCCTTAGAAGGGGGGCAGGGGGCCCACGAGCAGTACTTC. This chain joins TRBV7-9 and TRBJ2-7; 8 nucleotides align to TRBD1. Germline V gene data show CDR1 as SEHNR and CDR2 as FQNEAQ (reference sequence). With 8 bases clipped from V and 5 bases from J, the junction kept 17 bases outside the gene matches. The CDR3 is 16 amino acids.